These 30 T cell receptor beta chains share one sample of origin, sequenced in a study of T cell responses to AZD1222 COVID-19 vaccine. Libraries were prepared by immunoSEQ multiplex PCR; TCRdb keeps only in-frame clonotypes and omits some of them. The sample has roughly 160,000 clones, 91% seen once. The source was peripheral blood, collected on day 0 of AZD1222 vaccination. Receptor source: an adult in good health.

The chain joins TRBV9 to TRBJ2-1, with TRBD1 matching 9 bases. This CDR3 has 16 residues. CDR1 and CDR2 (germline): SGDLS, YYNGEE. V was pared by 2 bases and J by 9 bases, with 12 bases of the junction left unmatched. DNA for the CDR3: TGTGCCAGCAGCGTCGATCCCGGGACAGGGTCGGGTGAGCAGTTCTTC. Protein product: CASSVDPGTGSGEQFF.

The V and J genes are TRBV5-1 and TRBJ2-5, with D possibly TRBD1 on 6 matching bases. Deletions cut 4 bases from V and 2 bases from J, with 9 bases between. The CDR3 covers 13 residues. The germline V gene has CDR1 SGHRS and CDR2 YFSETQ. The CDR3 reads CASSPGQQETQYF. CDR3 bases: TGCGCCAGCAGCCCGGGACAACAAGAGACCCAGTACTTC.

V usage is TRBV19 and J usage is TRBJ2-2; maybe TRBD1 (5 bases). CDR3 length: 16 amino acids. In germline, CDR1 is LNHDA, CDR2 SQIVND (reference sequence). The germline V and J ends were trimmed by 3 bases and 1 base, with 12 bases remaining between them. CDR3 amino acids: CASSIPGRVNTGELFF. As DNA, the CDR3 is TGTGCCAGTAGTATCCCCGGCAGGGTGAACACCGGGGAGCTGTTTTTT.

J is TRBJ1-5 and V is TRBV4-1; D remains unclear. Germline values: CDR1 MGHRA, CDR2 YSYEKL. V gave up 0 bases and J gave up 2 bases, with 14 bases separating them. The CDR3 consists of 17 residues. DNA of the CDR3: TGCGCCAGCAGCCAAGAAGTTGGCAGAGGTGGCAATCAGCCCCAGCATTTT. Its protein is CASSQEVGRGGNQPQHF.

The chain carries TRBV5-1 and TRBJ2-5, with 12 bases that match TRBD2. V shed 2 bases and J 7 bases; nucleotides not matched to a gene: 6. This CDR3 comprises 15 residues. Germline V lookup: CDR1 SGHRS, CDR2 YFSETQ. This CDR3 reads CASSLGLAGPGTQYF. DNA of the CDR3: TGCGCCAGCAGCTTAGGACTAGCGGGGCCGGGGACCCAGTACTTC. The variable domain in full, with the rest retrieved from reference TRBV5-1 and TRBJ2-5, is KAGVTQTPRYLIKTRGQQVTLSCSPISGHRSVSWYQQTPGQGLQFLFEYFSETQRNKGNFPGRFSGRQFSNSRSEMNVSTLELGDSALYLCASSLGLAGPGTQYFGPGTRLLVL.

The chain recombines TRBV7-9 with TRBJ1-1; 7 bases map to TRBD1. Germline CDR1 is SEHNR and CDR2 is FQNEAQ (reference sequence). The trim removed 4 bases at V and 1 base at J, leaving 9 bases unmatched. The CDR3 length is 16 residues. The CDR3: CASSWPPGQENTEAFF. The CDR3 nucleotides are TGTGCCAGCAGCTGGCCTCCAGGACAGGAGAACACTGAAGCTTTCTTT.

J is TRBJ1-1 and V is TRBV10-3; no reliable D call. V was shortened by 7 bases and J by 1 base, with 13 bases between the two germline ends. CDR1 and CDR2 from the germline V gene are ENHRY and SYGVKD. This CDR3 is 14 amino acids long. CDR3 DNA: TGTGCCATCATGAAAACGCCGGGGAACACTGAAGCTTTCTTT. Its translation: CAIMKTPGNTEAFF.

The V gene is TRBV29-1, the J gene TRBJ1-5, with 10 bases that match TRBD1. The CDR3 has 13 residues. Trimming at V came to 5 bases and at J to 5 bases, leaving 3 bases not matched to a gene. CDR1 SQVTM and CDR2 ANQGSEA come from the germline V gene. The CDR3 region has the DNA TGCAGCGTTTGGGACAGGGGAGATCAGCCCCAGCATTTT. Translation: CSVWDRGDQPQHF.

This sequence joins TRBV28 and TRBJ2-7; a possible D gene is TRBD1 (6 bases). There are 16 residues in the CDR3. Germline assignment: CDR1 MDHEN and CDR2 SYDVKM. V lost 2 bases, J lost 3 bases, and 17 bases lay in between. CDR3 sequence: CASSLEANRVGYEQYF. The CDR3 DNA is TGTGCCAGCAGTTTAGAGGCGAACAGGGTCGGCTACGAGCAGTACTTC.

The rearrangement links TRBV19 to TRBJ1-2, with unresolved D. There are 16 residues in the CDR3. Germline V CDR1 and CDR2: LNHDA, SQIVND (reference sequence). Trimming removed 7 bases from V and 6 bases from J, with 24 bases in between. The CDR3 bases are TGTGCCAGTACCCCTCTTGGGCCCGCCGCTCAGGATGGCTACACCTTC. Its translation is CASTPLGPAAQDGYTF. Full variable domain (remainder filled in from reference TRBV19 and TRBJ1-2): DGGITQSPKYLFRKEGQNVTLSCEQNLNHDAMYWYRQDPGQGLRLIYYSQIVNDFQKGDIAEGYSVSREKKESFPLTVTSAQKNPTAFYLCASTPLGPAAQDGYTFGSGTRLTVV.

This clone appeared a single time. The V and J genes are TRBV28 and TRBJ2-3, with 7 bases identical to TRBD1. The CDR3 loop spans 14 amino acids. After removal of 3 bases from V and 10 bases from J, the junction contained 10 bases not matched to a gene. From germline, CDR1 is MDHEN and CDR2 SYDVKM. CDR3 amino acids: CASSLSARGWSQYF. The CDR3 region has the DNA TGTGCCAGCAGTTTGTCGGCCAGGGGGTGGTCGCAGTATTTT.

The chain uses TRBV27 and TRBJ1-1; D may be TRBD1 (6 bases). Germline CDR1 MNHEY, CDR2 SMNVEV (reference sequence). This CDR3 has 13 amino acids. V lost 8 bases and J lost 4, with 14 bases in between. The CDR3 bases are TGTGCCAGCCATACAGGGCGGTCCACTGAAGCTTTCTTT. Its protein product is CASHTGRSTEAFF.

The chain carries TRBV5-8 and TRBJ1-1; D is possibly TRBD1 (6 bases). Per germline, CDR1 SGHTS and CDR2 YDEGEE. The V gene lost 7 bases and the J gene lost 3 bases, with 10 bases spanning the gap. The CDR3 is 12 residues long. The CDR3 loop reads CASRQADTEAFF. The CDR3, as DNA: TGTGCCAGCCGACAGGCGGACACTGAAGCTTTCTTT.

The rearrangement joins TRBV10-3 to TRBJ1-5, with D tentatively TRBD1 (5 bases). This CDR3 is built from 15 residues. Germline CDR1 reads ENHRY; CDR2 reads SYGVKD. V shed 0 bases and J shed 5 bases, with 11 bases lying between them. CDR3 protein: CAISESGDGDQPQHF. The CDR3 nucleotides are TGTGCCATCAGTGAGTCGGGGGATGGAGATCAGCCCCAGCATTTT.

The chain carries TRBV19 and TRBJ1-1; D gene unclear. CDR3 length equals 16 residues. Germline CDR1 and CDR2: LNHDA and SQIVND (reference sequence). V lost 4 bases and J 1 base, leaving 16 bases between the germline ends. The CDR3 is CASSTMTVIPNTEAFF. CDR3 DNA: TGTGCCAGTAGTACAATGACGGTCATACCGAACACTGAAGCTTTCTTT. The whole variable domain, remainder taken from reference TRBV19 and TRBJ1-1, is DGGITQSPKYLFRKEGQNVTLSCEQNLNHDAMYWYRQDPGQGLRLIYYSQIVNDFQKGDIAEGYSVSREKKESFPLTVTSAQKNPTAFYLCASSTMTVIPNTEAFFGQGTRLTVV.

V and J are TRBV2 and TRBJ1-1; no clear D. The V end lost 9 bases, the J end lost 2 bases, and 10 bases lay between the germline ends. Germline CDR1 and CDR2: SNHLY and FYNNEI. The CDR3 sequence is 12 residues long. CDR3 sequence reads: CASLTPNTEAFF. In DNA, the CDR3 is TGTGCCAGTTTGACACCAAACACTGAAGCTTTCTTT. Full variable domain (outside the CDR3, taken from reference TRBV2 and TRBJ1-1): EPEVTQTPSHQVTQMGQEVILRCVPISNHLYFYWYRQILGQKVEFLVSFYNNEISEKSEIFDDQFSVERPDGSNFTLKIRSTKLEDSAMYFCASLTPNTEAFFGQGTRLTVV.

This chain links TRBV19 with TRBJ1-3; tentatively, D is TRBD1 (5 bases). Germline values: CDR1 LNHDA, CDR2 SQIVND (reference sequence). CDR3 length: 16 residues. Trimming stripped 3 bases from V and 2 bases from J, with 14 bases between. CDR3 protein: CASSMPGLRAGNTIYF. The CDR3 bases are TGTGCCAGTAGTATGCCAGGGTTGCGAGCTGGAAACACCATATATTTT.

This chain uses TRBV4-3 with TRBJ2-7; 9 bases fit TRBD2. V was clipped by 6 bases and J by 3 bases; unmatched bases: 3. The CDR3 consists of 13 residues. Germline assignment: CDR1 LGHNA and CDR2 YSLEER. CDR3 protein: CASRIAGVYEQYF. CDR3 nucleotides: TGCGCCAGCAGGATAGCGGGGGTCTACGAGCAGTACTTC.

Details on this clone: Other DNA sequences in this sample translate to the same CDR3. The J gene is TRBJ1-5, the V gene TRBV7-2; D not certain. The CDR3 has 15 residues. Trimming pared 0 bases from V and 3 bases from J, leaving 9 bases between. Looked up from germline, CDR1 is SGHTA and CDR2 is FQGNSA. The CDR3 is CASSLALGINQPQHF. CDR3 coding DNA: TGTGCCAGCAGCTTAGCGTTGGGCATCAATCAGCCCCAGCATTTT. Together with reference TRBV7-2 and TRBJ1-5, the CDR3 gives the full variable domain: GAGVSQSPSNKVTEKGKDVELRCDPISGHTALYWYRQSLGQGLEFLIYFQGNSAPDKSGLPSDRFSAERTGGSVSTLTIQRTQQEDSAVYLCASSLALGINQPQHFGDGTRLSIL.

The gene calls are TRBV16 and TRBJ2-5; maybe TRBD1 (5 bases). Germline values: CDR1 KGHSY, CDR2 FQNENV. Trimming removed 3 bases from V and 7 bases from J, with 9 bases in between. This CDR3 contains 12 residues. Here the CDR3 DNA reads TGTGCCAGCAGCCAGGACACGGGGACCCAGTACTTC. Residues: CASSQDTGTQYF.

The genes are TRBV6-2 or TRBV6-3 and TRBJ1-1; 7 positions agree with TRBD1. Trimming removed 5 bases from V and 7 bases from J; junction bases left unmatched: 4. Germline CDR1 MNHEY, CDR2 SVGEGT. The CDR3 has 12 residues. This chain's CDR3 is CASSTGVVEAFF. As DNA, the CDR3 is TGTGCCAGCAGTACAGGGGTGGTTGAAGCTTTCTTT.

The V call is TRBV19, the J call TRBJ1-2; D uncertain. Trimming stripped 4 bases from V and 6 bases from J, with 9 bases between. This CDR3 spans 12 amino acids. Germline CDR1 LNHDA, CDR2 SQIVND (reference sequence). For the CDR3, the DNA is TGTGCCAGTAGTACGCCCTGGGATGGCTACACCTTC. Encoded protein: CASSTPWDGYTF.

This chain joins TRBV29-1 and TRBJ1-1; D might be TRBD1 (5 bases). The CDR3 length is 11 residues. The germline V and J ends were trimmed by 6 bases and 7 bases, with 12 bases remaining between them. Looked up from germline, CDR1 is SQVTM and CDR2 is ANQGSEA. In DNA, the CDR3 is TGCAGCGTGAATGGGGGAAATGAAGCTTTCTTT. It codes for CSVNGGNEAFF.

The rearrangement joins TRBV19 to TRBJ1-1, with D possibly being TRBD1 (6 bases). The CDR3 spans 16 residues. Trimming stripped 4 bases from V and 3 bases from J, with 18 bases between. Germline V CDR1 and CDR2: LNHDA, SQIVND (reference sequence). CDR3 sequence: CASSRRAAGAHTEAFF. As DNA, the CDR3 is TGTGCCAGTAGTAGGAGGGCGGCAGGGGCTCACACTGAAGCTTTCTTT.

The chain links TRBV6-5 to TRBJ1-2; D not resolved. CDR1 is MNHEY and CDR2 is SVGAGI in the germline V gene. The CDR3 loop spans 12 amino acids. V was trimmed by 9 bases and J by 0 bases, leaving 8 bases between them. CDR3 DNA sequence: TGTGCCAGTAGATCGGCTAACTATGGCTACACCTTC. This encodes CASRSANYGYTF.

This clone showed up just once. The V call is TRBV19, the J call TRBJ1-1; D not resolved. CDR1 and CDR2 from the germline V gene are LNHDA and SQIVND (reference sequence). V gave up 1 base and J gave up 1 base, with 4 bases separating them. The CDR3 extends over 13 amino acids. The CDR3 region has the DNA TGTGCCAGTAGTATAGCAAGGAACACTGAAGCTTTCTTT. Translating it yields CASSIARNTEAFF. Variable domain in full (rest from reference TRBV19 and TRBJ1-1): DGGITQSPKYLFRKEGQNVTLSCEQNLNHDAMYWYRQDPGQGLRLIYYSQIVNDFQKGDIAEGYSVSREKKESFPLTVTSAQKNPTAFYLCASSIARNTEAFFGQGTRLTVV.

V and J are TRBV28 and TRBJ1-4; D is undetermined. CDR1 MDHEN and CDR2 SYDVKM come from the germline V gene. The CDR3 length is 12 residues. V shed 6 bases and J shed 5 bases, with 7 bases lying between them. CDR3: CASREPNEKLFF. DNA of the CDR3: TGTGCCAGCAGAGAGCCCAATGAAAAACTGTTTTTT.

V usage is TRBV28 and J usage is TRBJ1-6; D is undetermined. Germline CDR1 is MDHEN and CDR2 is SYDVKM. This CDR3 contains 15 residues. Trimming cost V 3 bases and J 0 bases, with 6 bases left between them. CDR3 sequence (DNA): TGTGCCAGCAGTTTGGCCACCTCCTATAATTCACCCCTCCACTTT. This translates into CASSLATSYNSPLHF.

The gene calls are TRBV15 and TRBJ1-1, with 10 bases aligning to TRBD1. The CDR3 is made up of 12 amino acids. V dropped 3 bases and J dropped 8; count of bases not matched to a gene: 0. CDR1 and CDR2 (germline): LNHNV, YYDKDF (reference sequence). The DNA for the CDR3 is TGTGCCACCAGCAGGACAGGGGGCGAAGCTTTCTTT. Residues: CATSRTGGEAFF.

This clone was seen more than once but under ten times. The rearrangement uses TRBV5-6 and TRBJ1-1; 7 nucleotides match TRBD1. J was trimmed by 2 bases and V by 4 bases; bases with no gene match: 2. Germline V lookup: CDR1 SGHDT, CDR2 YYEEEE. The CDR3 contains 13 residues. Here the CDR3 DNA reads TGTGCCAGCAGCCCAGGGGGTAACACTGAAGCTTTCTTT. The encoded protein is CASSPGGNTEAFF.